These T cell receptor beta chains were read from a single sample in a study of cytomegalovirus exposure and HLA in healthy donors. Assay: immunoSEQ multiplex PCR; the TCRdb copy retains only in-frame clones and omits some. Among under 150,000 clones listed, roughly 70% were seen once. Source material: PBMCs. These receptors all come from a man younger than 35 in good health and CMV-seropositive. Both conserved end residues are trimmed from each CDR3. The listing skips clone size in some rows; elsewhere it reads once, few, many or a size class.

clone_size,v_call,j_call,cdr3_aa
few,TRBV29-1,TRBJ1-1,SARGQGWVAF
.,TRBV5-1,TRBJ2-5,ASSSERGGEETQY
.,TRBV4-1,TRBJ2-7,ASSQVGGGTASYEQY
.,TRBV5-5,TRBJ1-4,ASRNRGTNEKLF
.,TRBV5-1,TRBJ1-2,ASSLALSRSQKSNYGYT
.,TRBV6-6,TRBJ1-1,ASSARDLSTEAF
.,TRBV5-4,TRBJ1-6,ASSPRQGLSSPLH
many,TRBV7-6,TRBJ2-1,ASSLDLAGGDWQF
few,TRBV7-3,TRBJ2-6,ASSLTGRGAGANVLT
.,TRBV27,TRBJ1-1,ASSFAGQGGTEAF
few,TRBV27,TRBJ2-3,ASSLSVVGAGGRYTQY
.,TRBV6-5,TRBJ2-1,ASNGPQGYNEQF
.,TRBV5-1,TRBJ1-2,ASSLNGAGAYGYT
.,TRBV27,TRBJ2-3,ASALAGGTDTQY
few,TRBV4-1,TRBJ1-4,ASSQAAGGTANEKLF
.,TRBV7-2,TRBJ2-7,ASSPRLAGVLSHYEQY
.,TRBV7-2,TRBJ1-5,ASSLRQTLPNQPQH
.,TRBV14,TRBJ1-1,ASSQGQTKETEAF
.,TRBV7-9,TRBJ2-7,ASSPSGSRGEQY
once,TRBV4-1,TRBJ1-5,ASTHAGSEPQH
few,TRBV7-3,TRBJ1-1,ASSPNPGMSEAF
once,TRBV9,TRBJ1-6,ASSPGGGQGNSPLH
.,TRBV5-1,TRBJ1-1,ASSTVQGGETEAF
few,TRBV6-6,TRBJ1-6,ASRTITQALH
.,TRBV10-2,TRBJ2-5,ASSGGLAGGQETQY
.,TRBV7-2,TRBJ2-7,ASSPDRGRYEQY
few,TRBV6-5,TRBJ1-2,ASRTEDSYGYT
.,TRBV6-6,TRBJ1-4,ASSFTGWPQVF
.,TRBV19,TRBJ2-4,ASSIGTGFKNIQY
.,TRBV4-1,TRBJ2-1,ASSLLGTSGVNEQF
.,TRBV5-5,TRBJ2-7,ASSLDSLDYEQY
once,TRBV7-9,TRBJ1-5,ASSLFGAGDQPQH
.,TRBV2,TRBJ2-1,ASSEVGLPV
.,TRBV4-1,TRBJ2-5,ASSQDAGSLETQY
.,TRBV5-1,TRBJ2-2,ASIPPGGYTGELF
.,TRBV10-2,TRBJ1-5,ASSGTQPGSNQPQH
.,TRBV10-3,TRBJ1-5,AISGGKGGNQPQH